This T cell receptor beta chain is drawn from a study of T cell responses to AZD1222 COVID-19 vaccine. Generated by immunoSEQ multiplex PCR, the TCRdb table keeps only in-frame clones and is missing some. This table has tens of thousands of clones, 90% to 95% appearing once. About this clone itself: Its antigen is unknown.

Study-wide results and limits: Only 5 or 6 AZD1222 recipients were seropositive at baseline. Clonal diversity was possibly underestimated; the donors were predominantly white British and more often female.

This CDR3 comprises 13 residues. Germline CDR1 MGHRA, CDR2 YSYEKL. Between the trimmed V and J ends, which lost 1 base and 2 bases, there was a span of 5 bases. The chain uses TRBV4-1 and TRBJ1-2; a possible D gene is TRBD1 (5 bases). The TCR comes from an adult in good health. The specimen comprised peripheral blood, sampled on day 0 of AZD1222 vaccination. The DNA for the CDR3 is TGCGCCAGCAGCCAAGGGGGCAACTATGGCTACACCTTC. This gives the protein CASSQGGNYGYTF.